These T cell receptor beta chains were read from a single sample in a study of CD8+ T cells in alopecia areata. TCRdb keeps only in-frame clones here, not all; method: immunoSEQ multiplex PCR. This sample has approximately 280,000 clones, with more than 45% found just once. Sequencing was performed on CD4+ T cells sorted from blood, taken at week 24, from a patient treated with tofacitinib. The receptors were gathered from a human donor with alopecia areata. CDR3s leave out the opening cysteine and the closing phenylalanine or tryptophan.

v_gene,j_gene,len,CDR3aa
TRBV5-4,TRBJ2-3,14,ASRTTSRILTDTQY
TRBV7-2,TRBJ2-7,13,ASSLEGSRVYEQY
TRBV9,TRBJ2-7,12,ASSISPGSYEQY
TRBV10-3,TRBJ1-2,12,AISVTQGGVEYT
TRBV11-2,TRBJ2-7,16,ASSLSLGYGQGAREQY
TRBV5-4,TRBJ1-4,12,ASSQTGVLEKLF
TRBV30,TRBJ2-3,15,AWSEYSGDPRSDTQY
TRBV7-3,TRBJ1-1,13,ASSPNREGSTEAF
TRBV5-1,TRBJ2-5,12,ASSRGRVEETQY
TRBV29-1,TRBJ2-2,11,SAGTVLTGELF
TRBV30,TRBJ1-5,13,AWSVPGNGNQPQH
TRBV28,TRBJ2-3,11,AASGGVGDTQY
TRBV6-5,TRBJ2-1,13,ASSRGQKSYNEQF
TRBV29-1,TRBJ1-2,13,STRGRWGRNYGYT
TRBV29-1,TRBJ2-3,12,SVEATKSTDTQY
TRBV5-1,TRBJ2-5,10,ASSLEQETQY
TRBV30,TRBJ1-4,11,AGHRGTNEKLF
TRBV2,TRBJ2-4,14,ASSPPQVGDKNIQY
TRBV28,TRBJ1-2,9,ASRGGLGYT
TRBV9,TRBJ2-5,13,ASSVVGTGEETQY
TRBV20-1,TRBJ2-5,9,SARETQGQY
TRBV4-2,TRBJ2-5,12,ASSQGNRGETQY
TRBV7-8,TRBJ1-1,11,ASSLAENTEAF
TRBV5-4,TRBJ2-5,12,ASSLPTGEETQY
TRBV5-4,TRBJ2-2,13,ASSRTVLGERELF
TRBV30,TRBJ1-4,12,AWSMTGLNEKLF
TRBV15,TRBJ2-7,11,ATSRDPSYEQY
TRBV7-9,TRBJ2-7,13,ASSLEGGAFYEQY
TRBV18,TRBJ2-5,10,ASSPSGETQY
TRBV7-9,TRBJ1-5,13,ASSGTGDGNQPQH
TRBV27,TRBJ2-1,13,ASSFEGRGYNEQF
TRBV30,TRBJ1-2,14,AWSPRQSRSAYGYT
TRBV30,TRBJ1-3,12,AWRSGFSGNTIY
TRBV30,TRBJ2-1,11,AWSWDRSNEQF
TRBV7-2,TRBJ2-3,12,ASSLVPRSDTQY
TRBV6-4,TRBJ2-1,11,ASSPSLGLEQF
TRBV9,TRBJ1-6,13,ASSGNGAANSPLH
TRBV29-1,TRBJ1-1,12,SVEVLTGNTEAF
TRBV30,TRBJ1-5,10,AWKIANQPQH
TRBV9,TRBJ2-5,13,ASSVRAFSGETQY
TRBV20-1,TRBJ2-5,8,SASYETQY
TRBV28,TRBJ1-2,14,ASSLPGTGWSYGYT
TRBV18,TRBJ2-1,11,ASSPGQGGEQF